This entry is about one T cell receptor (beta chain). It lacks a known antigen. No base qualities exist here, and no much larger clone lies one base off it. The entry originates in a study of T cell repertoires and HLA-DP antigens (dated by TCRdb to 2016 to 2018). General notes on the study: The study used an in vitro model of CD4+ T cell alloreactivity in which transduced HeLa cells presented allogeneic HLA-DP. Compared with self, one alloantigen differed at one amino acid in the peptide-binding groove and the other differed at around eleven, modelling structurally similar versus dissimilar alloantigens. The three donors were two male and one female, with ages ranging from the 18-to-29 to the 60-to-69 age band. Average DNA input was roughly 220 ng for sorted CD137+CD4+ samples, compared with 1,000 to 1,500 ng for pre-culture CD4+ samples. The research as a whole found: The naive and memory CD4+ repertoires were not analysed as separate populations. Clonality of sorted CD137+ cells was similar against both alloantigens (roughly 0.39) and much higher than in pre-culture samples (approximately 0.041). Limitations were identified as the inclusion of only a few donors, the use of a non-physiological HeLa antigen-presenting system, and the use of total CD4+ responder cells. An average cumulative frequency of around 40% against one allele and roughly 50% against the other was found for clones undetected before culture.

Magnetic bead negative selection was used to isolate untouched CD4+ T cells from Ficoll-separated PBMC, with purity averaging approximately 98%. Using magnetic beads, untouched CD4+ T cells were isolated from Ficoll-separated PBMC at around 98% purity, with only negligible CD8+ contamination. Peripheral blood mononuclear cells came from the buffy coats of a few healthy blood donors, who served as the study's donors. All three donors were CMV seronegative. Genomic DNA was extracted with the DNeasy Blood & Tissue Kit. For each subject, genomic DNA from sorted CD137+CD4+ cells and from pre-culture CD4+ baseline samples underwent TCRB sequencing. The CDR3 covers 15 residues, taking in both the cysteine and the phenylalanine. Left in the record is the CDR3 DNA by itself, 45 bases read in frame from the first base. According to the germline V gene, CDR1 reads LGHNA and CDR2 reads YSLEER. Trimming at the junction amounts to 7 bases on V and 2 bases on J, and the germline ends lie 17 bases apart.

TCRB CDR3 regions were amplified with the immunoSEQ multiplex PCR using forward primers for 54 TRBV segments and reverse primers for 13 TRBJ segments. For pre-culture CD4+ samples, sequencing was done at deep resolution with a target of 200,000 or so T cell genomes. Sequencing of the amplicons on an Illumina HiSeq System generated 87 bp reads spanning the CDR3. As for how the authors treated the data: Reads were corrected for PCR and sequencing errors, and CDR3 regions were defined by alignment to IMGT reference sequences. Synthetic template pools were used to estimate counts of templates and unique rearrangements. Clonality was computed as 1 minus Pielou's evenness. The Daley-Smith estimator was used to estimate richness. Repertoire overlap was measured with Morisita's index. A clone counted as low-abundance if it appeared in cultured samples but went undetected in the pre-culture repertoire of the same donor. As stored in TCRdb, this immuneACCESS dataset retains in-frame rearrangements with V and J assigned. A fraction of the clones does not appear; measured against another copy, unresolved V genes explain less than half of the discrepancy, and the remainder lacks a known reason. From that table come the V and J calls and clone size; the DNA was used to work out D and trimming. A total of more than 90,000 clones appear in this sample, 80% to 95% of them only once. Less than 0.35% of the sample goes to the ten largest clones.

The source is a woman in her late teens or twenties in good health and CMV-seronegative. Sequenced input: CD4+ T cells from PBMCs. The rearranged chain carries TRBV4-3 and TRBJ1-2; the D region possibly corresponds to TRBD1 (5 bases align). Read as DNA, the sequence is TGCGCCAGCAACCAGACTCATGGGGCCAACTATGGCTACACCTTC. This translates into CASNQTHGANYGYTF.